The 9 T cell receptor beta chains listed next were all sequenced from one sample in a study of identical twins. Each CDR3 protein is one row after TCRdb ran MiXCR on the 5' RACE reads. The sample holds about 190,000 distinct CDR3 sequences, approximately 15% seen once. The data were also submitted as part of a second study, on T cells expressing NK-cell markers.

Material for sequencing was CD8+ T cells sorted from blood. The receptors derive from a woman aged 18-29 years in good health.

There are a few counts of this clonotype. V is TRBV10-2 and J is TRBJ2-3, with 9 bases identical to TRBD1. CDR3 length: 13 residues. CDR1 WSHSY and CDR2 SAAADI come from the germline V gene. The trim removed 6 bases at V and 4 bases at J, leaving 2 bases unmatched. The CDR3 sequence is CASRRDRADTQYF. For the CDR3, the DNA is TGCGCCAGCAGGAGGGACAGGGCAGATACGCAGTATTTT.

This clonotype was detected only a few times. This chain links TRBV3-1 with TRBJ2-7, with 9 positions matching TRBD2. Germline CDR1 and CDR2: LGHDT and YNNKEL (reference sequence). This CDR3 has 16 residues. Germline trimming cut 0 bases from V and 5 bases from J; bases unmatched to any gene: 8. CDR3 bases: TGTGCCAGCAGCCAAGATCCCGGACTAGCGTTACACGAGCAGTACTTC. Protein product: CASSQDPGLALHEQYF.

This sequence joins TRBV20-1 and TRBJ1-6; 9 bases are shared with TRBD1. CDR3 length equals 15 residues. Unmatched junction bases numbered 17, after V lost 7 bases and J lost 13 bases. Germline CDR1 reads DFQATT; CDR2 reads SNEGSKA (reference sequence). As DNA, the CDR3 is TGCAGTGTCAATCGGGGGGACAGGGACTCTTCGCCCCTCCACTTT. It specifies CSVNRGDRDSSPLHF.

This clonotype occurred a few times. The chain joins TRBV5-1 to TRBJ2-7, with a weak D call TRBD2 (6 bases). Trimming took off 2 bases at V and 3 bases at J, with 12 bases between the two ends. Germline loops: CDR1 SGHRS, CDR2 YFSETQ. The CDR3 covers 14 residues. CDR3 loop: CASSFGGTVYEQYF. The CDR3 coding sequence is TGCGCCAGCAGCTTCGGAGGGACGGTCTACGAGCAGTACTTC.

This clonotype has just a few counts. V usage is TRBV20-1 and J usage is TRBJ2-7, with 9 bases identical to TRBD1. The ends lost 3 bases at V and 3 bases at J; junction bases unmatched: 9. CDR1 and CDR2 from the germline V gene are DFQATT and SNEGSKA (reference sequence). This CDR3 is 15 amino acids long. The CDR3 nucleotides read TGCAGTGCTAGCGCTAGGACAGGGGTTTACTACGAGCAGTACTTC. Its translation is CSASARTGVYYEQYF.

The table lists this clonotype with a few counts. CDR3 nucleotides: TGCAGTGCTAGTCGCGGGAGGCGGAGCACAGATACGCAGTATTTT. It specifies CSASRGRRSTDTQYF. The V and J genes are TRBV20-1 and TRBJ2-3; 8 bases align to TRBD2. CDR1 DFQATT and CDR2 SNEGSKA come from the germline V gene (reference sequence). With V trimmed by 3 bases and J by 0 bases, 5 bases remained unmatched. The CDR3 has 15 residues.

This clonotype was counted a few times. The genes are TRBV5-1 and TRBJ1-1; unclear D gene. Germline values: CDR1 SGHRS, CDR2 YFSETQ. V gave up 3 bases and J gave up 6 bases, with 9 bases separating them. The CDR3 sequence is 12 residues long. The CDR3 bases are TGCGCCAGCAGCTCCCCCACCGCTGAAGCTTTCTTT. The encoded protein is CASSSPTAEAFF.

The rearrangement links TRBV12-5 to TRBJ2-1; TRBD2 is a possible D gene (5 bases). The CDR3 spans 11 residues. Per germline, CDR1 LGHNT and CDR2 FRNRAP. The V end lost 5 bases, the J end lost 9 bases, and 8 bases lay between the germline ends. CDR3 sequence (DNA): TGTGCTAGTGGTATCGGGGTTGAGCAGTTCTTC. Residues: CASGIGVEQFF.

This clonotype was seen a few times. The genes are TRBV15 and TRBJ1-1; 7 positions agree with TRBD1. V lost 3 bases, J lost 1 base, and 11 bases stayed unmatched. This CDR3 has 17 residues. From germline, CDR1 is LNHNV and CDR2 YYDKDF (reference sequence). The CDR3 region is CATSREPSRGTNTEAFF. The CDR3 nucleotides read TGTGCCACCAGCAGGGAACCAAGCAGGGGGACGAACACTGAAGCTTTCTTT.